These 23 T cell receptor beta chains were sequenced from one sample in a study of blood T cell repertoires in COVID-19. Some clones are missing from TCRdb's copy, which holds only in-frame ones; the method was immunoSEQ multiplex PCR. Of about 480,000 clones in the sample, around 85% are singletons; the top ten hold just over 8%. The sequenced sample consisted of PBMCs or T cells enriched from blood (not recorded which). Source of these receptors: an older woman who had recovered from COVID-19.

The V gene is TRBV28, the J gene TRBJ2-3; 7 nucleotides align to TRBD2. Germline CDR1 is MDHEN and CDR2 is SYDVKM. Trimming removed 4 bases from V and 2 bases from J; junction bases left unmatched: 9. CDR3 size: 16 residues. The DNA of the CDR3 is TGTGCCAGCAGTTCTCCGGGGGGAGCCCTCACAGATACGCAGTATTTT. Protein product: CASSSPGGALTDTQYF.

V and J are TRBV5-1 and TRBJ1-1; the D is unclear. Trimming pared 5 bases from V and 7 bases from J, leaving 9 bases between. The CDR3 length is 11 residues. Per the germline V gene, CDR1 is SGHRS and CDR2 is YFSETQ. The DNA for the CDR3 is TGCGCCAGCAGGGACTCTGGTGAAGCTTTCTTT. Translated, it gives CASRDSGEAFF.

J is TRBJ2-5 and V is TRBV15; TRBD2 might be the D (6 bases). Between the trimmed V and J ends, which lost 1 base and 9 bases, there was a span of 12 bases. From germline, CDR1 is LNHNV and CDR2 YYDKDF (reference sequence). The CDR3 has 13 residues. DNA for the CDR3: TGTGCCACCAGCAGAGGCCCCCCGGGGGCCCAGTACTTC. It codes for CATSRGPPGAQYF.

This sequence joins TRBV5-3 and TRBJ1-2; TRBD1 aligns across 12 bases. TRBV5-3 is treated as an ORF (open reading frame) with a function not yet certain. Unmatched junction bases numbered 11, after V lost 3 bases and J lost 8 bases. CDR3 length: 16 residues. The CDR3 DNA reads TGTGCCAGAAGCTCAGGGACAGGGGGCCCAACTATGGGCTACACCTTC. This gives the protein CARSSGTGGPTMGYTF.

Worth noting for this clone: The sample has other DNA sequences that encode this CDR3 too. The rearrangement links TRBV13 to TRBJ1-6; D not resolved. Germline lookup yields CDR1 PRHDT and CDR2 FYEKMQ (reference sequence). V lost 0 bases, J lost 5 bases, and 5 bases lay in between. The length of the CDR3 is 14 residues. The CDR3 nucleotides are TGTGCCAGCAGCTTAGGGCAGAATAATTCACCCCTCCACTTT. Protein product: CASSLGQNNSPLHF.

This clone was seen once. V usage is TRBV30 and J usage is TRBJ2-2; 7 bases align to TRBD1. V shed 1 base and J 5 bases; nucleotides not matched to a gene: 4. The CDR3 has 14 amino acids. CDR1 and CDR2 from the germline V gene are GTSNPN and SVGIG (reference sequence). CDR3 DNA: TGTGCCTGGAGTGACAGGGGATGGACCGGGGAGCTGTTTTTT. It translates to CAWSDRGWTGELFF.

The chain is built from TRBV7-9 and TRBJ1-3; 8 bases are a match to TRBD1. There are 15 residues in the CDR3. Germline-derived CDR1 and CDR2 are SEHNR and FQNEAQ (reference sequence). Trimming at V came to 5 bases and at J to 2 bases, leaving 5 bases not matched to a gene. The CDR3 loop reads CASSRLDRAGNTIYF. The CDR3 DNA follows: TGTGCCAGCAGCCGGCTGGACAGGGCTGGAAACACCATATATTTT. The variable domain in full, completed from reference TRBV7-9 and TRBJ1-3, reads DTGVSQNPRHKITKRGQNVTFRCDPISEHNRLYWYRQTLGQGPEFLTYFQNEAQLEKSRLLSDRFSAERPKGSFSTLEIQRTEQGDSAMYLCASSRLDRAGNTIYFGEGSWLTVV.

The chain joins TRBV27 to TRBJ2-6; D may be TRBD2 (6 bases). This CDR3 contains 18 residues. With 3 bases removed from V and 0 bases from J, the gap between germline ends came to 15 bases. Per the germline V gene, CDR1 is MNHEY and CDR2 is SMNVEV (reference sequence). In nucleotides, the CDR3 is TGTGCCAGCAGTTTTGGTGGGGGGATTCACTCTGGGGCCAACGTCCTGACTTTC. It specifies CASSFGGGIHSGANVLTF. Combining the CDR3 with reference TRBV27 and TRBJ2-6 gives the whole variable domain EAQVTQNPRYLITVTGKKLTVTCSQNMNHEYMSWYRQDPGLGLRQIYYSMNVEVTDKGDVPEGYKVSRKEKRNFPLILESPSPNQTSLYFCASSFGGGIHSGANVLTFGAGSRLTVL.

A single count supports this clone. In DNA form, the CDR3 reads TGTGCCAGCAGCTTAGACCCGAGGGACTATTCACCCCTCCACTTT. Translated: CASSLDPRDYSPLHF. The chain combines TRBV11-2 with TRBJ1-6; a weak D match, TRBD1 (5 bases). Trimming left V 0 bases short and J 8 bases short, with 11 bases between. Germline CDR1 SGHAT, CDR2 FQNNGV. This CDR3 comprises 15 residues.

The chain combines TRBV5-5 with TRBJ1-4, with D possibly TRBD1 on 5 matching bases. V shed 7 bases and J shed 7 bases, with 11 bases lying between them. CDR3 length equals 12 residues. Germline lookup yields CDR1 SGHKS and CDR2 YYEKEE (reference sequence). The CDR3 region has the DNA TGTGCCAGCTGGACACTTGGTGAAAAACTGTTTTTT. It yields the protein CASWTLGEKLFF.

The chain has TRBV10-3 and TRBJ2-1; 9 nucleotides agree with TRBD1. V gave up 8 bases and J gave up 8 bases; unmatched junction bases: 7. CDR1 is ENHRY, CDR2 SYGVKD, per germline. This CDR3 has 13 residues. The CDR3, as DNA: TGTGCCATCGGGGGACAGGGCATGTATGAGCAGTTCTTC. Translating gives CAIGGQGMYEQFF.

This chain uses TRBV4-2 with TRBJ2-4; weak D call: TRBD2 (6 bases). With 1 base removed from V and 8 bases from J, the gap between germline ends came to 18 bases. Germline lookup yields CDR1 LGHNA and CDR2 YNFKEQ. This CDR3 spans 16 amino acids. The CDR3 region has the DNA TGTGCCAGCAGCCAAGTGGGCGGGGTGCGATATGACATTCAGTACTTC. It encodes CASSQVGGVRYDIQYF.

CDR3 sequence: CASSQVQGSDTQYF. The DNA of the CDR3 is TGTGCCAGCAGCCAAGTTCAGGGGTCAGATACGCAGTATTTT. The genes are TRBV3-1 (or the pseudogene TRBV3-2) and TRBJ2-3, with TRBD1 as a possible D gene (6 bases). Germline V lookup: CDR1 LGHDT, CDR2 YNNKEL (reference sequence). The CDR3 sequence is 14 residues long. V lost 1 base and J 4 bases, leaving 9 bases between the germline ends.

This sequence joins TRBV11-2 and TRBJ1-1; TRBD1 might be the D (6 bases). Per germline, CDR1 SGHAT and CDR2 FQNNGV. CDR3 length: 13 amino acids. Deletions cut 7 bases from V and 4 bases from J, with 13 bases between. The CDR3 nucleotides read TGTGCCAGCACCCATCTAGGGGGCACTGAAGCTTTCTTT. This sequence encodes CASTHLGGTEAFF.

The gene calls are TRBV30 and TRBJ1-3; D gene uncertain. V was trimmed by 0 bases and J by 0 bases, leaving 9 bases between them. The CDR3 loop spans 15 amino acids. Per the germline V gene, CDR1 is GTSNPN and CDR2 is SVGIG (reference sequence). The CDR3 DNA follows: TGTGCCTGGAGTGTCGGCAGCGTCTCTGGAAACACCATATATTTT. This sequence encodes CAWSVGSVSGNTIYF.

This chain links TRBV10-3 with TRBJ1-1; 10 bases agree with TRBD1. Germline V gene data show CDR1 as ENHRY and CDR2 as SYGVKD. With V trimmed by 4 bases and J by 2 bases, 1 base remained unmatched. This CDR3 contains 14 residues. Here the CDR3 DNA reads TGTGCCATCAGTGGGGACAGGGGTAACACTGAAGCTTTCTTT. Amino acids: CAISGDRGNTEAFF.

In its sample, this clone ranks as medium-sized (0.01 to 0.1%). The gene calls are TRBV9 and TRBJ2-5, with 7 positions matching TRBD1. Germline trimming cut 0 bases from V and 5 bases from J; bases unmatched to any gene: 4. Germline V lookup: CDR1 SGDLS, CDR2 YYNGEE. CDR3 size: 14 residues. The CDR3 sequence: CASSVEGAWETQYF. CDR3 bases: TGTGCCAGCAGCGTAGAGGGGGCGTGGGAGACCCAGTACTTC.

The rearrangement uses TRBV4-1 and TRBJ2-1; TRBD2 aligns across 13 bases. J lost 4 bases, V lost 0 bases, and 6 bases had no gene match. Per germline, CDR1 MGHRA and CDR2 YSYEKL. CDR3 size: 18 residues. CDR3 bases: TGCGCCAGCAGCCAAGAACCCCCGACTAGCGGGGGGTACAATGAGCAGTTCTTC. Its protein is CASSQEPPTSGGYNEQFF.

The rearrangement uses TRBV5-5 and TRBJ2-7, with 7 nucleotides matching TRBD1. This CDR3 spans 15 amino acids. The germline CDR1 and CDR2 sequences are SGHKS and YYEKEE (reference sequence). V lost 5 bases to trimming and J lost 3 bases; unmatched junction nucleotides: 11. The CDR3 sequence: CASSNQRQGSYEQYF. The CDR3 bases are TGTGCCAGCAGTAATCAGCGACAGGGCAGCTACGAGCAGTACTTC.

The rearrangement uses TRBV5-1 and TRBJ1-4, with D hard to call. The V gene's germline CDR1 is SGHRS and CDR2 YFSETQ. V gave up 4 bases and J gave up 0 bases, with 7 bases separating them. The CDR3 has 14 residues. The CDR3 DNA reads TGCGCCAGCAGCCGTGAGGCAACTAATGAAAAACTGTTTTTT. It encodes CASSREATNEKLFF. Together with reference TRBV5-1 and TRBJ1-4, the CDR3 gives the full variable domain: KAGVTQTPRYLIKTRGQQVTLSCSPISGHRSVSWYQQTPGQGLQFLFEYFSETQRNKGNFPGRFSGRQFSNSRSEMNVSTLELGDSALYLCASSREATNEKLFFGSGTQLSVL.

The chain recombines TRBV11-3 with TRBJ2-3, with TRBD2 matching over 8 bases. CDR1 is SGHNT and CDR2 is YENEEA in the germline V gene. The V gene end was trimmed by 1 base and the J gene end by 0 bases; junction bases not matched to a gene: 3. CDR3 length: 16 residues. Here the CDR3 reads CASSLVAGLSTDTQYF. CDR3 in DNA: TGTGCCAGCAGCTTAGTAGCGGGGTTAAGCACAGATACGCAGTATTTT.

The chain combines TRBV7-2 with TRBJ1-6; weak D call: TRBD1 (5 bases). V lost 7 bases to trimming and J lost 9 bases, with 16 bases between them. The CDR3 consists of 14 residues. Germline V gives CDR1 SGHTA, CDR2 FQGNSA. Here the CDR3 DNA reads TGTGCCAGCAACCCCGGGGGGTGGGGTTCACCCCTCCACTTT. This translates into CASNPGGWGSPLHF.

The chain recombines TRBV2 with TRBJ1-6, with 7 bases matching TRBD1. The germline V gene encodes CDR1 SNHLY and CDR2 FYNNEI. Losses at the gene ends were 6 bases for V and 7 bases for J; bases not matched to a gene: 12. The CDR3 contains 16 residues. DNA for the CDR3: TGTGCCAGCAGCTCTACACAGGGGCGACAAAATTCACCCCTCCACTTT. Protein product: CASSSTQGRQNSPLHF.